The sequence of this T cell receptor (beta chain) was determined in a study of cytomegalovirus exposure and HLA in healthy donors. Study overall: Of all 380 or so donors who were genotyped, under 90% belonged to the Caucasian-associated ancestry cluster.

The study's findings and limits: It was likely that a cluster of highly shared sequence variants was a sequencing artifact.

There are a few counts of this clone. The antigen remains unidentified. Deletions cut 0 bases from V and 7 bases from J, with 15 bases between. The CDR3 has 16 amino acids. Germline CDR1 reads LGHNA; CDR2 reads YSLEER. The PCR made use of 60 Vbeta and 13 Jbeta primers. Some clones are missing from TCRdb's copy, which holds only in-frame ones; the method was immunoSEQ multiplex PCR. Here the sample spans 90,000 to 150,000 clones, 77% being singletons. The chain employs TRBV4-3 and TRBJ1-4, with D possibly being TRBD1 (5 bases). The sequence was obtained from a man aged 40-49 years in good health and CMV-seropositive. Sequenced sample: PBMCs. Here the CDR3 DNA reads TGCGCCAGCAGCCAAGATCTGAGGGGAGGGAGTGAAAAACTGTTTTTT. It translates to CASSQDLRGGSEKLFF.